Listed below are T cell receptor beta chains from one sample, sequenced in a study of T cells expressing NK-cell markers. Each CDR3 protein gets one entry in TCRdb, which reprocessed the 5' RACE reads and gives no DNA. The specimen's table records about 150,000 distinct CDR3 sequences. Sequencing was done on a sample of blood T cells: a sorted CD56 or NKG2C T cell subset, CD4+ or CD8+ T cells, or bulk PBMC T cells (not recorded which). These receptor sequences come from a man in his late teens or twenties in good health. Both conserved end residues are part of each CDR3. Each record gives: J gene, V gene, CDR3 protein.

>TRBJ2-1|TRBV7-6
CASSYSGPLNEQFF
>TRBJ2-1|TRBV19
CASKASLPSGRADEQFF
>TRBJ2-1|TRBV5-6
CASSLVSGRFNEQFF
>TRBJ2-5|TRBV3-1
CASSQSRTGETQYF
>TRBJ1-2|TRBV12-5
CASGLGGTAYGYTF
>TRBJ2-1|TRBV3-1
CASSQRPDRVHEQFF
>TRBJ2-1|TRBV6-2/TRBV6-3
CATNRDNEQFF
>TRBJ1-2|TRBV19
CASSIDKGTGQNYGYTF
>TRBJ1-2|TRBV5-1
CASSTDPGQSNYGYTF
>TRBJ2-1|TRBV5-1
CASSGSGAYNEQFF
>TRBJ2-1|TRBV27
CASSTSGTSFYNEQFF
>TRBJ2-2|TRBV20-1
CSAEAPWQDTGELFF
>TRBJ2-2|TRBV24-1
CATSTNGELFF
>TRBJ2-3|TRBV5-1
CASSLEATSVSDTQYF
>TRBJ2-1|TRBV4-3
CASSQSWTDYSYNEQFF
>TRBJ2-1|TRBV7-8
CASSLILHEQFF
>TRBJ2-1|TRBV2
CARGLGPGDEQFF
>TRBJ1-6|TRBV7-9
CASSLAGSSSSPLHF
>TRBJ2-7|TRBV20-1
CSASDLAAGAEQYF
>TRBJ2-2|TRBV7-9
CASSRPLGELFF
>TRBJ2-1|TRBV24-1
CATSAGDGLSYNEQFF
>TRBJ2-5|TRBV14
CASSQDIAGGPQETQYF
>TRBJ2-5|TRBV20-1
CSARLRDWGVQETQYF
>TRBJ2-5|TRBV15
CATSLSSETQYF
>TRBJ2-1|TRBV11-1
CASSFSVSPGTPYNEQFF
>TRBJ2-1|TRBV20-1
CSARDFTELYNEQFF
>TRBJ1-1|TRBV18
CASSPPMGQEPLNTEAFF
>TRBJ2-2|TRBV12-3/TRBV12-4
CASSLVWEGRYGELFF
>TRBJ2-3|TRBV20-1
CSARGLAAGTDTQYF
>TRBJ2-7|TRBV10-3
CAIRTGQGYEQYF
>TRBJ1-1|TRBV4-3
CASSQDRTGMNTEAFF
>TRBJ2-1|TRBV7-8
CASSPRVSGSNEQFF
>TRBJ2-5|TRBV19
CASRAGRSGGEEETQYF
>TRBJ2-5|TRBV5-1
CASSALADQETQYF
>TRBJ1-5|TRBV18
CASAQDSSSNQPQHF
>TRBJ2-4|TRBV12-3/TRBV12-4
CASKTTDRENIQYF
>TRBJ2-5|TRBV5-4
CASSLTGTNFQETQYF
>TRBJ2-5|TRBV12-3/TRBV12-4
CASSQTVEKETQYF
>TRBJ2-1|TRBV6-4
CASSDSTSGNNEQFF
>TRBJ2-6|TRBV29-1
CSVIGTVFGGANVLTF
>TRBJ2-3|TRBV7-9
CASSSRTLTDTQYF
>TRBJ2-7|TRBV27
CASSPGTGVNEQYF
>TRBJ2-7|TRBV6-1
CASSKTGGRTYEQYF
>TRBJ2-2|TRBV28
CASSFFGGHGELFF
>TRBJ1-1|TRBV6-4
CASSDSLRGEAFF
>TRBJ2-1|TRBV30
CAWSVVDNEQFF
>TRBJ1-1|TRBV29-1
CSVDYQTEAFF
>TRBJ2-1|TRBV6-5
CASSYATRGGGSSEQFF
>TRBJ2-1|TRBV18
CASSPREISSYNEQFF
>TRBJ2-7|TRBV10-3
CAIHPGTGALYEQYF